This record covers a single T cell receptor beta chain. This CDR3 is built from 15 residues. V lost 4 bases, J lost 4 bases, and 3 bases stayed unmatched. Germline CDR1 and CDR2: SGHKS and YYEKEE (reference sequence). Profiled with immunoSEQ multiplex PCR; TCRdb holds only in-frame clones, not every one. The sample yields hundreds of thousands of clones, 70% to 80% seen once. The data were obtained in a study of cytotoxic CD8 clonotypes in ibrutinib-treated CLL. The material was PBMCs, obtained before ibrutinib treatment. This chain uses TRBV5-5 with TRBJ2-1; 12 nucleotides agree with TRBD2. This clonotype originated in a human donor with chronic lymphocytic leukemia. Here the CDR3 DNA reads TGTGCCAGCAGCCCACTAGCGGGAGGTTACAATGAGCAGTTCTTC. This translates into CASSPLAGGYNEQFF.